This T cell receptor (beta chain) stems from a study of T cell responses to AZD1222 COVID-19 vaccine. The study's findings and limits: Most donors were white British, females outnumbered males, and clonal diversity was possibly underestimated.

This table comes from immunoSEQ multiplex PCR, and its TCRdb copy is limited to in-frame clones, with some not included. There are more than 90,000 clones in the sample; around 87% occur only once, and 10% lies in the top ten. This CDR3 spans 15 amino acids. Germline CDR1 is SQVTM and CDR2 is ANQGSEA. With 6 bases removed from V and 0 bases from J, the gap between germline ends came to 16 bases. As concerns this clone: Its cognate antigen is unknown.

Sequencing used peripheral blood, obtained 28 days after the second AZD1222 dose. The chain links TRBV29-1 to TRBJ2-3; D call uncertain. This sequence originates from an adult who received the AZD1222 COVID-19 vaccine. CDR3: CSVYQWGKSTDTQYF. CDR3 DNA sequence: TGCAGCGTCTACCAGTGGGGAAAGAGCACAGATACGCAGTATTTT.